The T cell receptor (beta chain) under discussion was sequenced for a study of metastatic and nonmetastatic thyroid tumors. Study conclusions and caveats: A significant increase in TCR beta diversity was reportedly seen in malignant thyroid tumors relative to benign nodules, in blood and tumor.

Per the germline V gene, CDR1 is LNHDA and CDR2 is SQIVND (reference sequence). After removal of 5 bases from V and 7 bases from J, the junction contained 5 bases not matched to a gene. The CDR3 has 13 residues. None of the patients had undergone any treatment ahead of thyroid surgery. This clone was seen only a few times. Its antigen is currently unknown. Using MiXCR, TCRdb reanalyzed the PCR reads. The data show some 45,000 clones, approximately 15% seen once. The clonotype comes from a female donor with papillary thyroid cancer or a benign thyroid nodule (not recorded which). Some clones in this sample may be carry-over from other donors' samples. Source material: blood. The chain joins TRBV19 to TRBJ1-2; 9 positions match TRBD1. DNA for the CDR3: TGTGCCAGTAGTCGGGGACAGGGTAGTGGCTACACCTTC. It is translated as CASSRGQGSGYTF.